Below are 25 T cell receptor beta chains sequenced from a single sample in a study of T cell responses to AZD1222 COVID-19 vaccine. The protocol was immunoSEQ multiplex PCR, while the TCRdb copy is restricted to in-frame clones and leaves out a portion. The sample lists under 130,000 clones, approximately 87% occurring once. The source material was peripheral blood, sampled on day 0 of AZD1222 vaccination. These receptors came from an adult in good health.

This chain uses TRBV27 with TRBJ2-1; 12 bases match TRBD2. This CDR3 contains 17 residues. CDR1 is MNHEY, CDR2 SMNVEV, per germline (reference sequence). After removal of 8 bases from V and 9 bases from J, the junction contained 17 bases not matched to a gene. The CDR3 DNA reads TGTGCCAGCTCCTTTAAGGGCCTAGCGGGAGGGCCCGGTGAGCAGTTCTTC. Translated, it gives CASSFKGLAGGPGEQFF.

This clone was seen only a few times. The V call is TRBV7-8, the J call TRBJ1-2; D uncertain. V lost 2 bases and J 2 bases, leaving 18 bases between the germline ends. The CDR3 contains 17 residues. Germline values: CDR1 SGHVS, CDR2 FQNEAQ. The CDR3 DNA is TGTGCCAGCAGCTTACGTCCTTTCGGGCAGATAAACTATGGCTACACCTTC. Residues: CASSLRPFGQINYGYTF.

This chain connects TRBV6-2 or TRBV6-3 to TRBJ1-2; D not certain. V dropped 2 bases and J dropped 6 bases, with 10 bases sitting between them. The germline gives CDR1 MNHEY, CDR2 SVGEGT. This CDR3 region has 13 residues. CDR3 region: CASSYRGGHGYTF. CDR3 nucleotide sequence: TGTGCCAGCAGTTACCGGGGAGGCCATGGCTACACCTTC.

The rearrangement links TRBV11-2 to TRBJ2-7, with a tentative D call TRBD1 (5 bases). V was shortened by 4 bases and J by 4 bases, with 11 bases between the two germline ends. The CDR3 length is 13 residues. Germline V gene sequence: CDR1 SGHAT, CDR2 FQNNGV. The CDR3 nucleotides are TGTGCCAGCAGCTCGTCGACAGCATACGAGCAGTACTTC. It yields the protein CASSSSTAYEQYF.

This clone was observed a single time. At one end, the junction sequence differs from germline, possibly due to a read error. The chain links TRBV11-2 to TRBJ2-1; TRBD2 agrees at 12 bases. Germline V gene lookup returns CDR1 SGHAT and CDR2 FQNNGV. This CDR3 is 18 amino acids long. The CDR3 loop reads CASSIDPTGLAGGREQFF. CDR3 DNA sequence: TGTGCCAGCAGCATAGACCCCACAGGCCTAGCGGGGGGGCGGGAGCAGTTCTTC.

The chain uses TRBV27 and TRBJ2-7; unclear D gene. With 6 bases removed from V and 2 bases from J, the gap between germline ends came to 14 bases. CDR1 MNHEY and CDR2 SMNVEV come from the germline V gene (reference sequence). The CDR3 totals 14 residues. CDR3 amino acids: CASSFRAGTYEQYF. For the CDR3, the DNA is TGTGCCAGCAGCTTCCGAGCAGGCACCTACGAGCAGTACTTC.

This clone showed up just once. Other DNA sequences in the sample encode the same CDR3. The chain recombines TRBV28 with TRBJ2-2, with D maybe TRBD2 (6 bases). Per the germline V gene, CDR1 is MDHEN and CDR2 is SYDVKM. The CDR3 covers 15 residues. V lost 2 bases and J 5 bases, leaving 12 bases between the germline ends. The CDR3 sequence: CASSLGGSDTGELFF. CDR3 nucleotide sequence: TGTGCCAGCAGTTTAGGGGGGTCGGATACCGGGGAGCTGTTTTTT.

The chain has TRBV6-2 or TRBV6-3 and TRBJ2-1; 9 bases align to TRBD2. CDR3 length: 19 residues. After removal of 4 bases from V and 2 bases from J, the junction contained 15 bases not matched to a gene. Germline values: CDR1 MNHEY, CDR2 SVGEGT. The CDR3 DNA is TGTGCCAGCAGTTCCCTATACCGGACTAGCGCCTCGCCCTACAATGAGCAGTTCTTC. Protein product: CASSSLYRTSASPYNEQFF.

The chain combines TRBV5-1 with TRBJ1-1; no reliable D call. Germline V gene sequence: CDR1 SGHRS, CDR2 YFSETQ. Trimming shortened V by 0 bases and J by 1 base, and 4 bases separated the two germline ends. This CDR3 has 13 residues. The CDR3 nucleotides read TGCGCCAGCAGCTTGGGGGAGAACACTGAAGCTTTCTTT. This codes for CASSLGENTEAFF.

V gene TRBV18 combines with J gene TRBJ2-1; 7 bases align to TRBD2. The CDR3 has 16 amino acids. The germline gives CDR1 KGHSH, CDR2 LQKENI. Trimming removed 5 bases from V and 0 bases from J; junction bases left unmatched: 7. The CDR3 loop is CASSTQRGPSYNEQFF. Here the CDR3 DNA reads TGTGCCAGCTCAACCCAGCGGGGTCCCTCCTACAATGAGCAGTTCTTC.

The rearrangement links TRBV9 to TRBJ2-3; D unclear. CDR1 and CDR2 (germline): SGDLS, YYNGEE. V lost 0 bases to trimming and J lost 4 bases, with 18 bases between them. This CDR3 contains 17 residues. The CDR3 nucleotides read TGTGCCAGCAGCGTAGCTACGGGCCTTCCGGGCGCAGATACGCAGTATTTT. Protein: CASSVATGLPGADTQYF.

V usage is TRBV14 and J usage is TRBJ2-1; no clear D. The germline CDR1 and CDR2 sequences are SGHDN and FVKESK. The V end was cut by 2 bases, the J end by 9 bases, with 14 bases between. The CDR3 runs to 14 residues. The CDR3 sequence is CASSQPLPLREQFF. CDR3 DNA sequence: TGTGCCAGCAGCCAACCCCTACCGCTGCGTGAGCAGTTCTTC.

The chain employs TRBV7-8 and TRBJ2-1, with 9 bases identical to TRBD2. The junction had 12 bases not matched to a gene; V was cut back by 4 bases and J by 5 bases. Per the germline V gene, CDR1 is SGHVS and CDR2 is FQNEAQ. This CDR3 is built from 17 residues. CDR3 nucleotides: TGTGCCAGCAGCTCCAAAGGACTAGCGATTCCTAACAATGAGCAGTTCTTC. It translates to CASSSKGLAIPNNEQFF.

CDR3 in DNA: TGTGCCAGTAGCCTTTCCCCGGCGGACTATGGCTACACCTTC. Translation gives CASSLSPADYGYTF. This rearrangement joins TRBV19 to TRBJ1-2; the D is unclear. Trimming pared 6 bases from V and 3 bases from J, leaving 14 bases between. Germline V gene data show CDR1 as LNHDA and CDR2 as SQIVND (reference sequence). The CDR3 totals 14 residues.

The chain is built from TRBV11-3 and TRBJ2-7; 7 bases match TRBD1. This CDR3 comprises 14 residues. V shed 5 bases, J shed 0 bases, and the junction held 4 bases outside the gene matches. The germline CDR1 and CDR2 sequences are SGHNT and YENEEA. CDR3 coding DNA: TGTGCCAGCAGCCCCCGGGACAGCTCCTACGAGCAGTACTTC. Its translation is CASSPRDSSYEQYF.

J is TRBJ1-2 and V is TRBV6-5; 9 bases map to TRBD1. The CDR3 covers 14 residues. The J segment lost 8 bases and the V segment lost 5 bases, leaving 9 bases of the junction unmatched. Germline CDR1 MNHEY, CDR2 SVGAGI. CDR3 sequence reads: CASSLRTGATGYTF. DNA for the CDR3: TGTGCCAGCAGTCTGAGGACAGGGGCCACGGGCTACACCTTC.

DNA for the CDR3: TGTGCCAGTAGTATAGGGAGACAGGGGAACACTGAAGCTTTCTTT. Translated: CASSIGRQGNTEAFF. This chain connects TRBV19 to TRBJ1-1; 7 bases line up with TRBD1. Trimming cost V 1 base and J 1 base; bases outside gene matches: 3. Germline CDR1 and CDR2: LNHDA and SQIVND (reference sequence). The CDR3 loop spans 15 amino acids.

The chain recombines TRBV5-5 with TRBJ1-5, with 7 bases fitting TRBD1. Per germline, CDR1 SGHKS and CDR2 YYEKEE (reference sequence). The CDR3 runs to 14 residues. Trimming at V came to 2 bases and at J to 5 bases, leaving 4 bases not matched to a gene. The CDR3 nucleotides are TGTGCCAGCAGCTTAATAGGGGGCGATCAGCCCCAGCATTTT. It encodes CASSLIGGDQPQHF.

The rearrangement uses TRBV2 and TRBJ1-2; a possible D gene is TRBD1 (5 bases). The CDR3 covers 12 residues. CDR1 and CDR2 from the germline V gene are SNHLY and FYNNEI. V shed 2 bases and J shed 8 bases, with 9 bases lying between them. The DNA for the CDR3 is TGTGCCAGCAGTGAATCGGGGGACGGCTACACCTTC. Protein: CASSESGDGYTF. Combining the CDR3 with reference TRBV2 and TRBJ1-2 gives the whole variable domain EPEVTQTPSHQVTQMGQEVILRCVPISNHLYFYWYRQILGQKVEFLVSFYNNEISEKSEIFDDQFSVERPDGSNFTLKIRSTKLEDSAMYFCASSESGDGYTFGSGTRLTVV.

The J gene is TRBJ1-5, the V gene TRBV7-9, with a tentative D call TRBD1 (5 bases). Trimming removed 5 bases from V and 5 bases from J, with 13 bases in between. The CDR3 spans 14 residues. Germline V gene data show CDR1 as SEHNR and CDR2 as FQNEAQ (reference sequence). The CDR3: CASSEGAGYQPQHF. The CDR3 DNA reads as TGTGCCAGCAGCGAAGGGGCCGGGTATCAGCCCCAGCATTTT.

This chain joins TRBV9 and TRBJ2-2, with TRBD2 as a possible D gene (6 bases). CDR1 is SGDLS and CDR2 is YYNGEE in the germline V gene. This CDR3 contains 16 residues. Trimming pared 0 bases from V and 1 base from J, leaving 10 bases between. The CDR3 DNA reads as TGTGCCAGCAGCGTAGCAGGCGGGAAGAACACCGGGGAGCTGTTTTTT. Amino acid sequence: CASSVAGGKNTGELFF.

Comments on this clone: At one boundary the junction diverges from the germline segment, which might be a read error. This chain connects TRBV7-7 to TRBJ2-3, with 14 bases that match TRBD2. In germline, CDR1 is SSHAT, CDR2 FNYEAQ (reference sequence). This CDR3 contains 15 residues. The CDR3 here is CASSPGLAGVDTQYF. CDR3 coding DNA: TGTGCTAGCAGCCCGGGACTAGCGGGAGTGGATACGCAGTATTTT.

The chain uses TRBV28 and TRBJ1-2; D call uncertain. V was pared by 2 bases and J by 4 bases, with 8 bases between. This CDR3 spans 13 amino acids. Germline V gene sequence: CDR1 MDHEN, CDR2 SYDVKM. CDR3 protein: CASSLREAYGYTF. Written as DNA, the CDR3 is TGTGCCAGCAGTTTAAGAGAGGCCTATGGCTACACCTTC.

This chain uses TRBV11-2 with TRBJ2-7, with 9 bases that match TRBD1. CDR1 is SGHAT, CDR2 FQNNGV, per germline. Trimming cost V 3 bases and J 3 bases; bases outside gene matches: 3. The length of the CDR3 is 14 residues. For the CDR3, the DNA is TGTGCCAGCAGCTTGGACAGGGGAAGCTACGAGCAGTACTTC. Translating gives CASSLDRGSYEQYF.

CDR3: CASSHGTPGNTIYF. The CDR3 nucleotides are TGTGCCAGCAGCCACGGGACCCCTGGAAACACCATATATTTT. The chain links TRBV7-9 to TRBJ1-3, with D possibly being TRBD1 (5 bases). The V and J ends lost 5 bases and 2 bases respectively, with 10 bases between them. There are 14 residues in the CDR3. Germline V gene lookup returns CDR1 SEHNR and CDR2 FQNEAQ (reference sequence).